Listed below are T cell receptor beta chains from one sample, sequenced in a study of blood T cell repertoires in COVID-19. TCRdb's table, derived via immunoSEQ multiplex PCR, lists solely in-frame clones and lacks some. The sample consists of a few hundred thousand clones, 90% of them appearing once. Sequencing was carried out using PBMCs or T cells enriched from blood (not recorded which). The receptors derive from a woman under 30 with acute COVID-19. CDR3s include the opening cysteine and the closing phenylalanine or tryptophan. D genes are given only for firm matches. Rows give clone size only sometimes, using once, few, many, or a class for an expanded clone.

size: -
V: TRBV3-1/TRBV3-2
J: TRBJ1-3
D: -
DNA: TGTGCCAGCAGCCAAGTAGGGTGGCGGCAGGAGGAGGGAAACACCATATATTTT
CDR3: CASSQVGWRQEEGNTIYF

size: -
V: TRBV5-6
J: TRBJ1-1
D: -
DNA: TGTGCCAGCAGCTCCCCGGGGATTGAAGCTTTCTTT
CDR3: CASSSPGIEAFF

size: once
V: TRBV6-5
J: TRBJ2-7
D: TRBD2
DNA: TGTGCCAGCACCCAGGCGGGGAGGGCCTACGAGCAGTACTTC
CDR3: CASTQAGRAYEQYF

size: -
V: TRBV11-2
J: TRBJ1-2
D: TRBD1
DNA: TGTGCCAGCAGCTCCAGACAGGGGGCGGGCTACACCTTC
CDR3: CASSSRQGAGYTF

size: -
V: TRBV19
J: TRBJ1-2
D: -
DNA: TGTGCCAGTAAAGGGGAAGTGGGCTACACCTTC
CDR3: CASKGEVGYTF

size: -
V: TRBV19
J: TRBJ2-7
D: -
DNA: TGTGCCAGTAGTATCAATCCTGGAGGTGCTAGCGAGCAGTACTTC
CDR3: CASSINPGGASEQYF

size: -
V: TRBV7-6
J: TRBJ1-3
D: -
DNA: TGTGCCAGCAGCTCTCCCGGGAGCTCTGGAAACACCATATATTTT
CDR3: CASSSPGSSGNTIYF

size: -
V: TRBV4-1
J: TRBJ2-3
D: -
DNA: TGCGCCAGCAGCCAAGGAACGGGGGGCAGCACAGATACGCAGTATTTT
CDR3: CASSQGTGGSTDTQYF

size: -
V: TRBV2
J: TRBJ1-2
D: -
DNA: TGTGCCAGCAGTGTCAGGCAGGCCTATGGCTACACCTTC
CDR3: CASSVRQAYGYTF

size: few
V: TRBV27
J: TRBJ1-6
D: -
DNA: TGTGCCAGCAGCCTAGAGGTCGGATCCTATAATTCACCCCTCCACTTT
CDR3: CASSLEVGSYNSPLHF

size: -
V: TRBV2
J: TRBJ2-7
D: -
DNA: TGTGCCAGCAGTGATTCCCCCGCCTACGAGCAGTACTTC
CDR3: CASSDSPAYEQYF

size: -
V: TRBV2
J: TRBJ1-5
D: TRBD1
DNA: TGTGCCAGCAGGGGGACAGGGAGCAATCAGCCCCAGCATTTT
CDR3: CASRGTGSNQPQHF

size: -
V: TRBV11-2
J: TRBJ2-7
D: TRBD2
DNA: TGTGCCAGCAGCTCCCTGGGGAGCGGGAGGGTTTCCTACGAGCAGTACTTC
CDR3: CASSSLGSGRVSYEQYF

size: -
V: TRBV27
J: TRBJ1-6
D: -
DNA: TGTGCCAGCAGTTTAGGAGATTTATATAATTCACCCCTCCACTTT
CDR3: CASSLGDLYNSPLHF

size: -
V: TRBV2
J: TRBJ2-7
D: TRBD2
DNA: TGTGCCAGCAGCCTGACTAGCACAAGCGAGCAGTACTTC
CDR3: CASSLTSTSEQYF

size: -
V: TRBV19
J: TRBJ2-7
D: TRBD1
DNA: TGTGCCAGTACTCCCCGGGACAGCTCCTACGAGCAGTACTTC
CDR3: CASTPRDSSYEQYF

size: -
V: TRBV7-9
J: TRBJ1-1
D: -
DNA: TGTGCCAGCAGCTTATCGCACGCAGCTGAAGCTTTCTTT
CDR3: CASSLSHAAEAFF